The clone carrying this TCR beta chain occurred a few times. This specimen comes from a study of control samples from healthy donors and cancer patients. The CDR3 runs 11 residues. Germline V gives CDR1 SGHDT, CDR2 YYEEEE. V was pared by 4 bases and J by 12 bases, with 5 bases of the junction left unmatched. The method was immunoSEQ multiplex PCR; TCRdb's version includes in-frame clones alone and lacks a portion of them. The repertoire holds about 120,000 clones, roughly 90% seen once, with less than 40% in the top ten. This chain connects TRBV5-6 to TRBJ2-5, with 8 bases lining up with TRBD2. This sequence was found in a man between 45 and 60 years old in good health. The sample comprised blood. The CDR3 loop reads CASSREGGEYF. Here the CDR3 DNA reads TGTGCCAGCAGCCGGGAGGGTGGGGAGTACTTC.